These 32 T cell receptor beta chains were sequenced from one sample in a study of T cell changes during pregnancy in multiple sclerosis. Sequenced by immunoSEQ multiplex PCR; TCRdb stores in-frame clones only, minus some. The sample consists of approximately 70,000 clones, 90% to 95% of them appearing once. The sequencing used CD4+ T cells from peripheral blood mononuclear cells, collected before pregnancy. These receptor sequences come from a female donor with multiple sclerosis, enrolled in a pregnancy study.

As to this clone: Additional DNA sequences in this sample encode the identical CDR3. The J gene is TRBJ2-7, the V gene TRBV29-1; 7 bases map to TRBD2. V lost 6 bases, J lost 0 bases, and 2 bases stayed unmatched. The CDR3 sequence is 12 residues long. Germline-derived CDR1 and CDR2 are SQVTM and ANQGSEA. Written as DNA, the CDR3 is TGCAGCGTCGGGAGGAGCTCCTACGAGCAGTACTTC. It codes for CSVGRSSYEQYF.

This chain connects TRBV28 to TRBJ1-5, with TRBD1 matching over 7 bases. Germline CDR1 is MDHEN and CDR2 is SYDVKM. This CDR3 spans 12 amino acids. The V segment lost 11 bases and the J segment 6 bases; nucleotides outside the gene matches: 7. The CDR3 DNA follows: TGTGCCGGAAACAGGGGTAGTCAGCCCCAGCATTTT. This codes for CAGNRGSQPQHF.

This clone has a single count. This chain uses TRBV2 with TRBJ2-7, with TRBD2 identical over 15 bases. The ends lost 7 bases at V and 0 bases at J; junction bases unmatched: 4. CDR1 is SNHLY and CDR2 is FYNNEI in the germline V gene. The CDR3 covers 16 residues. The CDR3 DNA reads TGTGCCAGCACGGGGACTAGCGGGAGGAGCTCCTACGAGCAGTACTTC. Translating it yields CASTGTSGRSSYEQYF. Variable domain in full (rest from reference TRBV2 and TRBJ2-7): EPEVTQTPSHQVTQMGQEVILRCVPISNHLYFYWYRQILGQKVEFLVSFYNNEISEKSEIFDDQFSVERPDGSNFTLKIRSTKLEDSAMYFCASTGTSGRSSYEQYFGPGTRLTVT.

The rearrangement joins TRBV2 to TRBJ2-7, with TRBD2 as a possible D gene (5 bases). The CDR3 covers 15 residues. V shed 0 bases and J shed 4 bases, with 13 bases lying between them. Germline V lookup: CDR1 SNHLY, CDR2 FYNNEI. The CDR3 region is CASSEASDWAYEQYF. In DNA form, the CDR3 reads TGTGCCAGCAGTGAAGCTAGCGACTGGGCGTACGAGCAGTACTTC.

This chain links TRBV29-1 with TRBJ2-1; TRBD1 is a possible D gene (6 bases). CDR3 length equals 12 residues. Germline CDR1 SQVTM, CDR2 ANQGSEA. V lost 8 bases and J lost 5, with 13 bases in between. CDR3 protein: CSSDREHNEQFF. CDR3 sequence (DNA): TGCAGCTCGGACAGAGAGCACAATGAGCAGTTCTTC.

V and J are TRBV6-1 and TRBJ2-3; tentatively, D is TRBD2 (5 bases). V was clipped by 5 bases and J by 0 bases, with 12 bases between them. The CDR3 has 15 amino acids. Germline CDR1 and CDR2: MNHNS and SASEGT. CDR3: CASSPLGGSTDTQYF. In DNA form, the CDR3 reads TGTGCCAGCAGTCCCTTAGGAGGTAGCACAGATACGCAGTATTTT.

In its sample, this clone was seen once. This chain uses TRBV29-1 with TRBJ2-2; 10 bases match TRBD1. The CDR3 has 15 amino acids. CDR1 and CDR2 from the germline V gene are SQVTM and ANQGSEA. The junction had 8 bases not matched to a gene; V was cut back by 4 bases and J by 6 bases. CDR3 DNA sequence: TGCAGCGTTGCTAATCTCGACAGGGGGCCCGGGGAGCTGTTTTTT. Protein sequence: CSVANLDRGPGELFF.

This clone showed up just once. The rearrangement links TRBV5-6 to TRBJ1-2; D may be TRBD1 (6 bases). V was clipped by 4 bases and J by 7 bases, with 17 bases between them. Germline V gene data show CDR1 as SGHDT and CDR2 as YYEEEE. This CDR3 has 14 residues. CDR3 residues: CASSPLGQRSGYTF. For the CDR3, the DNA is TGTGCCAGCAGCCCATTAGGACAGCGCAGTGGCTACACCTTC. Full variable domain (missing parts from reference TRBV5-6 and TRBJ1-2): DAGVTQSPTHLIKTRGQQVTLRCSPKSGHDTVSWYQQALGQGPQFIFQYYEEEERQRGNFPDRFSGHQFPNYSSELNVNALLLGDSALYLCASSPLGQRSGYTFGSGTRLTVV.

The rearrangement uses TRBV5-1 and TRBJ2-1; TRBD2 matches at 7 bases. Looked up from germline, CDR1 is SGHRS and CDR2 is YFSETQ. With V trimmed by 4 bases and J by 0 bases, 4 bases remained unmatched. The CDR3 has 15 residues. Written as DNA, the CDR3 is TGCGCCAGCAGCCCCGGGGGGAGCTCCTACAATGAGCAGTTCTTC. Residues: CASSPGGSSYNEQFF.

In this sample, this clone turned up a few times. The J gene is TRBJ1-1, the V gene TRBV30; TRBD1 aligns across 8 bases. After removal of 8 bases from V and 2 bases from J, the junction contained 13 bases not matched to a gene. From germline, CDR1 is GTSNPN and CDR2 SVGIG (reference sequence). The CDR3 loop spans 15 amino acids. The CDR3 loop is CALNPSGGINTEAFF. For the CDR3, the DNA is TGTGCCCTCAATCCCTCAGGGGGCATTAACACTGAAGCTTTCTTT.

V and J are TRBV2 and TRBJ2-7; D is ambiguous. The germline V gene encodes CDR1 SNHLY and CDR2 FYNNEI. The CDR3 loop spans 14 amino acids. Deletions cut 4 bases from V and 3 bases from J, with 13 bases between. CDR3 coding DNA: TGTGCCAGCAGTGGGTCAGGAAAGGTCTACGAGCAGTACTTC. Its protein product is CASSGSGKVYEQYF.

The chain recombines TRBV5-1 with TRBJ1-4; 10 bases fit TRBD1. Trimming at V came to 0 bases and at J to 4 bases, leaving 3 bases not matched to a gene. This CDR3 region has 16 residues. CDR1 and CDR2 from the germline V gene are SGHRS and YFSETQ. Here the CDR3 reads CASSLGDRGLNEKLFF. CDR3 coding DNA: TGCGCCAGCAGCTTGGGCGACAGGGGGCTTAATGAAAAACTGTTTTTT.

The chain is built from TRBV5-1 and TRBJ1-2, with TRBD1 matching 7 bases. The CDR3 consists of 14 residues. Germline loops: CDR1 SGHRS, CDR2 YFSETQ. V trimming: 4 bases; J trimming: 4 bases; junction bases outside the gene matches: 7. The CDR3, as DNA: TGCGCCAGCAGCCCCCGACAGGGCGCCTATGGCTACACCTTC. Protein: CASSPRQGAYGYTF.

This chain joins TRBV4-3 and TRBJ1-4; maybe TRBD1 (5 bases). CDR1 and CDR2 from the germline V gene are LGHNA and YSLEER. The CDR3 is 13 amino acids. With 1 base removed from V and 7 bases from J, the gap between germline ends came to 7 bases. CDR3 sequence reads: CASSQAGGEKLFF. In DNA, the CDR3 is TGCGCCAGCAGCCAAGCCGGGGGTGAAAAACTGTTTTTT.

The J gene is TRBJ2-7, the V gene TRBV7-9; 11 bases agree with TRBD2. In germline, CDR1 is SEHNR, CDR2 FQNEAQ (reference sequence). The CDR3 totals 16 residues. Trimming removed 1 base from V and 2 bases from J; junction bases left unmatched: 4. CDR3 sequence reads: CASSLGLAGLTYEQYF. The CDR3 DNA reads as TGTGCCAGCAGCTTAGGACTAGCGGGACTTACCTACGAGCAGTACTTC.

The genes are TRBV28 and TRBJ2-1; TRBD2 aligns across 8 bases. This CDR3 spans 15 amino acids. V shed 6 bases and J 7 bases; nucleotides not matched to a gene: 11. Per germline, CDR1 MDHEN and CDR2 SYDVKM. CDR3 DNA: TGTGCCAGCAGCCCACTAGCGGCACTCGATAATGAGCAGTTCTTC. Translating it yields CASSPLAALDNEQFF.

This chain uses TRBV5-4 with TRBJ2-5; the match to TRBD1 covers 8 bases. The V and J ends lost 5 bases and 3 bases, in that order; junction bases with no gene match: 18. In germline, CDR1 is SGHNT, CDR2 YYREEE (reference sequence). CDR3 length: 18 residues. DNA for the CDR3: TGTGCCAGCAGGCTCCGGGACAGGCGGACCGAGTCAAAAGAGACCCAGTACTTC. Encoded protein: CASRLRDRRTESKETQYF.

The CDR3 DNA reads as TGTGCCAGCAGCGTCCCGGGTAACTATGGCTACACCTTC. As protein: CASSVPGNYGYTF. This rearrangement joins TRBV5-6 to TRBJ1-2; D is undetermined. Trimming took 4 bases from V and 1 from J, leaving 8 bases between them. This CDR3 comprises 13 residues. The germline gives CDR1 SGHDT, CDR2 YYEEEE.

This clone was observed once. The CDR3: CASSATGSTDTQYF. The CDR3 DNA sequence: TGTGCCAGCAGCGCGACAGGGAGCACAGATACGCAGTATTTT. The chain has TRBV6-1 and TRBJ2-3, with TRBD1 identical over 7 bases. V shed 6 bases and J 0 bases; nucleotides not matched to a gene: 3. Germline CDR1 and CDR2: MNHNS and SASEGT. CDR3 size: 14 residues.

The rearrangement links TRBV4-1 to TRBJ2-1; D not resolved. The CDR3 consists of 16 residues. CDR1 is MGHRA and CDR2 is YSYEKL in the germline V gene. V shed 4 bases and J shed 3 bases, with 16 bases lying between them. The chain's CDR3 is CASSPLLRQIYNEQFF. Here the CDR3 DNA reads TGCGCCAGCAGCCCCCTTTTGCGGCAGATCTACAATGAGCAGTTCTTC.

The rearrangement joins TRBV18 to TRBJ2-5; perhaps TRBD1 as D (5 bases). The germline V and J ends were trimmed by 3 bases and 3 bases, with 11 bases remaining between them. The CDR3 length is 14 residues. Germline CDR1 reads KGHSH; CDR2 reads LQKENI. CDR3 in amino acids: CASSPWTSKETQYF. The DNA of the CDR3 is TGTGCCAGCTCACCTTGGACATCTAAAGAGACCCAGTACTTC. The entire variable domain, with the rest obtained from reference TRBV18 and TRBJ2-5, is as follows: NAGVMQNPRHLVRRRGQEARLRCSPMKGHSHVYWYRQLPEEGLKFMVYLQKENIIDESGMPKERFSAEFPKEGPSILRIQQVVRGDSAAYFCASSPWTSKETQYFGPGTRLLVL.

The chain links TRBV4-1 to TRBJ1-1, with TRBD1 as a possible D gene (6 bases). The CDR3 is 15 amino acids. V was pared by 4 bases and J by 2 bases, with 14 bases between. Germline V gene sequence: CDR1 MGHRA, CDR2 YSYEKL. Here the CDR3 reads CASSLTGFGNTEAFF. The CDR3 DNA follows: TGCGCCAGCAGCCTTACAGGGTTTGGAAACACTGAAGCTTTCTTT.

The chain joins TRBV21-1 to TRBJ2-3; the table names TRBD2, a call not compared with the DNA. TRBV21-1 is a known pseudogene. The CDR3 has 10 residues. DNA for the CDR3: TGTGCCAGCGAGAGAGATACGCAGTATTTT. This gives the protein CASERDTQYF.

The chain uses TRBV10-3 and TRBJ1-4; D perhaps matches TRBD1 (6 bases). Germline V gene lookup returns CDR1 ENHRY and CDR2 SYGVKD. The CDR3 consists of 14 residues. V was pared by 3 bases and J by 6 bases, with 11 bases between. CDR3 sequence (DNA): TGTGCCATCAGTGAAGGCAGGGGCCATGAAAAACTGTTTTTT. Amino acid sequence: CAISEGRGHEKLFF.

The chain recombines TRBV7-2 with TRBJ1-4, with D unresolved. The CDR3 length is 14 residues. Trimming took off 7 bases at V and 1 base at J, with 10 bases between the two ends. Germline lookup yields CDR1 SGHTA and CDR2 FQGNSA. CDR3 protein: CASTDEGTNEKLFF. The CDR3 region has the DNA TGTGCCAGCACCGACGAGGGAACTAATGAAAAACTGTTTTTT.

V is TRBV5-4 and J is TRBJ2-5, with D unclear. The V end was cut by 5 bases, the J end by 2 bases, with 13 bases between. The germline CDR1 and CDR2 sequences are SGHNT and YYREEE (reference sequence). CDR3 size: 14 residues. This CDR3 reads CASSPGLSQETQYF. The CDR3 region has the DNA TGTGCCAGCAGTCCGGGTCTATCACAAGAGACCCAGTACTTC.

The genes are TRBV19 and TRBJ2-1, with 12 bases lining up with TRBD2. Trimming at V came to 4 bases and at J to 3 bases, leaving 10 bases not matched to a gene. Germline lookup yields CDR1 LNHDA and CDR2 SQIVND (reference sequence). The CDR3 runs to 18 residues. Written as DNA, the CDR3 is TGTGCCAGTAGTACACCTAGCGGGAGGGCCTTCGACTACAATGAGCAGTTCTTC. Translated, it gives CASSTPSGRAFDYNEQFF.

The V call is TRBV5-1, the J call TRBJ2-3; a possible D gene is TRBD1 (5 bases). The germline gives CDR1 SGHRS, CDR2 YFSETQ. CDR3 length: 15 residues. With 0 bases removed from V and 5 bases from J, the gap between germline ends came to 13 bases. The CDR3 here is CASSLASGSEDTQYF. CDR3 sequence (DNA): TGCGCCAGCAGCTTGGCCTCAGGGTCGGAAGATACGCAGTATTTT.

This chain connects TRBV5-1 to TRBJ1-1, with 7 positions matching TRBD1. The junction had 2 bases not matched to a gene; V was cut back by 4 bases and J by 2 bases. This CDR3 spans 13 amino acids. Germline V lookup: CDR1 SGHRS, CDR2 YFSETQ. This CDR3 reads CASSGTVNTEAFF. In nucleotides, the CDR3 is TGCGCCAGCAGCGGGACAGTAAACACTGAAGCTTTCTTT. The variable domain in full, with the rest retrieved from reference TRBV5-1 and TRBJ1-1, is KAGVTQTPRYLIKTRGQQVTLSCSPISGHRSVSWYQQTPGQGLQFLFEYFSETQRNKGNFPGRFSGRQFSNSRSEMNVSTLELGDSALYLCASSGTVNTEAFFGQGTRLTVV.

This sequence joins TRBV28 and TRBJ1-6, with a tentative D call TRBD1 (6 bases). This CDR3 is built from 17 residues. The V and J ends lost 6 bases and 0 bases respectively, with 15 bases between them. In germline, CDR1 is MDHEN, CDR2 SYDVKM. In nucleotides, the CDR3 is TGTGCCAGCAGAACGACAGGCGCTAGCTCCTATAATTCACCCCTCCACTTT. Amino acids: CASRTTGASSYNSPLHF.

This chain joins TRBV14 and TRBJ2-5; TRBD2 matches at 10 bases. CDR3 length: 13 residues. From germline, CDR1 is SGHDN and CDR2 FVKESK. Trimming removed 6 bases from V and 4 bases from J; junction bases left unmatched: 2. CDR3 DNA: TGTGCCAGCAGTCTAGCGGGAGTAGAGACCCAGTACTTC. It encodes CASSLAGVETQYF.

The rearrangement joins TRBV6-1 to TRBJ2-1; 14 positions agree with TRBD2. Unmatched junction bases numbered 7, after V lost 8 bases and J lost 7 bases. CDR1 is MNHNS and CDR2 is SASEGT in the germline V gene. The CDR3 is 15 residues long. CDR3 loop: CASGGLAGGGNEQFF. CDR3 nucleotides: TGTGCCAGCGGCGGACTAGCGGGAGGAGGGAATGAGCAGTTCTTC.